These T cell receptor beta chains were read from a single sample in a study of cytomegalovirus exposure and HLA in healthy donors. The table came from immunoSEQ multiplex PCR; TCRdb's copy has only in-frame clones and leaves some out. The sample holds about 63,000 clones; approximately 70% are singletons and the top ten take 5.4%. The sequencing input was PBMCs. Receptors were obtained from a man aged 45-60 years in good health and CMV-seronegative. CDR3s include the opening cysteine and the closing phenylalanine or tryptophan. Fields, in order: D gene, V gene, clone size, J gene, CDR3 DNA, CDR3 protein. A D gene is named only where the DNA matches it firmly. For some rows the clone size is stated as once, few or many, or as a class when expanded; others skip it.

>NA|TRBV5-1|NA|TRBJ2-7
TGCGCCAGCACCCAAGACAGAATTAGCTACGAGCAGTACTTC
CASTQDRISYEQYF
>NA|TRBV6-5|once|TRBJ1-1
TGTGCCAGCAGCCCCCGGGGGTTAGGCGGGACTGAAGCTTTCTTT
CASSPRGLGGTEAFF
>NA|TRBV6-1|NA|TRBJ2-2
TGTGCCAGCAGTGAAGCGCCCGGGGGGCAGTACCCCGGGGAGCTGTTTTTT
CASSEAPGGQYPGELFF
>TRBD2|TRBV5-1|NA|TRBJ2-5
TGCGCCAGCAGGGGCCGACTAGCGGGGGGCCAAGAGACCCAGTACTTC
CASRGRLAGGQETQYF
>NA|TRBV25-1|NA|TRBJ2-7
TGTGCCAGCAGTGAACCCTCGACAGGCTCCTACGAGCAGTACTTC
CASSEPSTGSYEQYF
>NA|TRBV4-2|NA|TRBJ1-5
TGTGCCAGCAGCCAAGTTACCTGGGGACAACGATTCAATCAGCCCCAGCATTTT
CASSQVTWGQRFNQPQHF
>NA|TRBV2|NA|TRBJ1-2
TGTGCCAGCAGTGGGGGCCCCCATCGTTTCAACTCCACCTTC
CASSGGPHRFNSTF
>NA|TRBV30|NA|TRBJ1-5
TGTGCCTGGAGTGTAAACAGGGTCGGGCAGCCCCAGCATTTT
CAWSVNRVGQPQHF
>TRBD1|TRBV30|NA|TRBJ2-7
TGTGCCTGTAGCGGACAGGGGAGCTACGAGCAGTACTTC
CACSGQGSYEQYF
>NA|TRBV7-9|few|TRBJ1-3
TGTGCCAGCAGCCCCGACCCGACAGGACCCTCTGGAAACACCATATATTTT
CASSPDPTGPSGNTIYF
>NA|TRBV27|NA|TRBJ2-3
TGTGCCAGCAGGCCCCGGGGGAGGGATACGCAGTATTTT
CASRPRGRDTQYF
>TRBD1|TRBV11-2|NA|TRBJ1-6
TGTGCCAGCAGCAATGACAGGGCGGGGTATAATTCACCCCTCCACTTT
CASSNDRAGYNSPLHF
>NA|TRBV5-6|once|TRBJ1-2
TGTGCCAGCAGCCTACCCGACAGGACTCGCGGCTACACCTTC
CASSLPDRTRGYTF
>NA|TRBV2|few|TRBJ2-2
TGTGCCAGCAGTGAACTACAGCCCCTCACCGGGGAGCTGTTTTTT
CASSELQPLTGELFF
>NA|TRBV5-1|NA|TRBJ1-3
TGCGCCAGCAGCCTAACTACTACAGGGAACACCATATATTTT
CASSLTTTGNTIYF
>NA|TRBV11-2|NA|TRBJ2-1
TGTGCCAGCAGCTTAGCGGGGTTTAATTACAATGAGCAGTTCTTC
CASSLAGFNYNEQFF
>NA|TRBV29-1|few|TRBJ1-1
TGCAGGATAGGGGACACTGAAGCTTTCTTT
CRIGDTEAFF
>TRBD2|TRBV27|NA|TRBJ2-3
TGTGCCAGCAGTTTTCCTCCGACTAGCGGTACTAGGACGCAGTATTTT
CASSFPPTSGTRTQYF
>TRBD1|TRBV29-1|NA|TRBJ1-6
TGCAGCGTCGGCACCGGGACAGGGGGATCACCCCTCCACTTT
CSVGTGTGGSPLHF
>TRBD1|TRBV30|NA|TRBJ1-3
TGTGCCTGGAGTACCAGGGGGGGAAACACCATATATTTT
CAWSTRGGNTIYF
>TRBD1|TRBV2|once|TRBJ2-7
TGTGCCAGCACCCCATGGGGGACAGGGGGGATAACTTGGAACTACGAGCAGTACTTC
CASTPWGTGGITWNYEQYF
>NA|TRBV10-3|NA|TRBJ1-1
TGTGCCATCAGTGAGTCATCCCTCACAGCGAACACTGAAGCTTTCTTT
CAISESSLTANTEAFF
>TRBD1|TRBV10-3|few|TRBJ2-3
TGTGCCATCAGTACCGGGACAGGGTGGACAGATACGCAGTATTTT
CAISTGTGWTDTQYF
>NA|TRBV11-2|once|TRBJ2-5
TGTGCCAGCAGCCCCACGAGAGGGACTGGCTTCGGAGAGACCCAGTACTTC
CASSPTRGTGFGETQYF
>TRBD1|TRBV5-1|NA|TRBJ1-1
TGCGCCAGCAGCTTTGGACAGGTGAACACTGAAGCTTTCTTT
CASSFGQVNTEAFF
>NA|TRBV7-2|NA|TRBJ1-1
TGTGCCAGCTCCCGCGTGGGGGCGAACACTGAAGCTTTCTTT
CASSRVGANTEAFF
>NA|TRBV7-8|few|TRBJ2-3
TGTGCCAGCAGCTTAGGCAGGGGGGTAGGGAGCACAGATACGCAGTATTTT
CASSLGRGVGSTDTQYF
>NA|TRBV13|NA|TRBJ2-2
TGTGCCAGCAGCTTATTATTCACCGGGGAGCTGTTTTTT
CASSLLFTGELFF
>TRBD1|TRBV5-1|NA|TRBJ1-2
TGCGCCAGCAGCTTGGACGGGACAGGGGGCGGGAGTGGCAACACCTTC
CASSLDGTGGGSGNTF
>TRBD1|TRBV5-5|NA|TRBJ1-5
TGTGCCAGCAGCTTGGGAGGGCAGGGGGATTTCGGCAATCAGCCCCAGCATTTT
CASSLGGQGDFGNQPQHF
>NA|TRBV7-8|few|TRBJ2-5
TGTGCCAGCAGCTACAGACGGACAGTGGAGACCCAGTACTTC
CASSYRRTVETQYF
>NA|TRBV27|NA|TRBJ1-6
TGTGCCAGCACCACGCCGGGGTCACCCCTCCACTTT
CASTTPGSPLHF
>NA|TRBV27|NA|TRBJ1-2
TGTGCCAGCAGACACCTAGACAGGCCGAAAGGCTATGGCTACACCTTC
CASRHLDRPKGYGYTF
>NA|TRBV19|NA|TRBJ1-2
TGTGCCAGTAGTACCGGACAGTATAGCTACACCTTC
CASSTGQYSYTF
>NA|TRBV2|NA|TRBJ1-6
TGTGCCAGCAGTGAAGCCAGGGGTAATTCACCCCTCCACTTT
CASSEARGNSPLHF
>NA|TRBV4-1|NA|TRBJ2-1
TGCGCCAGCAGCCAAGACGGCGGCCCCGTTGCCAATGAGCAGTTCTTC
CASSQDGGPVANEQFF
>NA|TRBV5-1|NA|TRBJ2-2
TGCGCCAGCAGCCCGGCCGACAGGTTCGTCGGGGAGCTGTTTTTT
CASSPADRFVGELFF
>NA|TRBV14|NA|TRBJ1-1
TGTGCCAGCAGCCATGAGGTGGCGAACACTGAAGCTTTCTTT
CASSHEVANTEAFF
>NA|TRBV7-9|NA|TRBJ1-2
TGTGCCAGCAGCTCACAACAGGTTCAAACCCGGGAGGGCTATGGCTACACCTTC
CASSSQQVQTREGYGYTF
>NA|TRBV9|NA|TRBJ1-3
TGTGCCAGCAGCGGCGGGTTCTCTGGAAACACCATATATTTT
CASSGGFSGNTIYF
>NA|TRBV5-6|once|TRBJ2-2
TGTGCCAGCAGCCCGAGTCCCACCGGGGAGCTGTTTTTT
CASSPSPTGELFF
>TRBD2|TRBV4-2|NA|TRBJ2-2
TGTGCCAGCAGCCAAGAACCCGGGGGGGCCTCCGGGGAGCTGTTTTTT
CASSQEPGGASGELFF
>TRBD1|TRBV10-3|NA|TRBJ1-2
TGTGCCATCAGCCCGGACAGGGGATATGGCTACACCTTC
CAISPDRGYGYTF
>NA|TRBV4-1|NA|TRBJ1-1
TGCGCCAGCAGCCAAGATCAGGGCCGGACGGACCTGAACACTGAAGCTTTCTTT
CASSQDQGRTDLNTEAFF
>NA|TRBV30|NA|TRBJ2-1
TGTGCCTGGAGTAGCCGGGACATCCCCTACAATGAGCAGTTCTTC
CAWSSRDIPYNEQFF
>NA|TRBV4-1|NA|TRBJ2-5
TGCGCCAGCAGCCCTCCGGACAGCTGGGAGACCCAGTACTTC
CASSPPDSWETQYF
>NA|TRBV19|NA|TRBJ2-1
TGTGCCAGTAGTATCCTAGCCATGCACTACAATGAGCAGTTCTTC
CASSILAMHYNEQFF
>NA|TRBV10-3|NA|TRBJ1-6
TGTGCCATCAGCAGTTTTTTGGAGTCCTATAATTCACCCCTCCACTTT
CAISSFLESYNSPLHF
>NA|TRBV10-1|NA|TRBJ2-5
TGCGCCAGCAACGGACAGTATGGGGAGACCCAGTACTTC
CASNGQYGETQYF
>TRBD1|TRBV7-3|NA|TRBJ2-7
TGTGCCAGCAGCTCCACCCCCGTGGGGACAGGCTCCTACGAGCAGTACTTC
CASSSTPVGTGSYEQYF
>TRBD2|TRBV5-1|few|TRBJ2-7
TGCGCCAGCAGCCCGGGGGGGAGCTCCTACGAGCAGTACTTC
CASSPGGSSYEQYF
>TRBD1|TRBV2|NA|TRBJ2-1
TGTGCCAACCGACAGGGGTTGTCCTACAATGAGCAGTTCTTC
CANRQGLSYNEQFF
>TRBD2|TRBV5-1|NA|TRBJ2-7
TGCGCCAGCAGCCCGGGGGGGAGCTCCTACGAGCAGTACTTC
CASSPGGSSYEQYF
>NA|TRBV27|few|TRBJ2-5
TGTGCCAGCAGCTCAATGGTCCGGGACAACCAAGAGACCCAGTACTTC
CASSSMVRDNQETQYF
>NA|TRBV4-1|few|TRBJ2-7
TGCGCCAGCAGCCAAGTGGGCCTGGTGGGTTCGAACGAGCAGTACTTC
CASSQVGLVGSNEQYF
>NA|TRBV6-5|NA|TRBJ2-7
TGTGCCAGCATGGGGAGGGGGGACTCCTACGAGCAGTACTTC
CASMGRGDSYEQYF
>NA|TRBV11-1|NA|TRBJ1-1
TGTGCCAGCCGCCCGGGAGGATATTCTGAAGCTTTCTTT
CASRPGGYSEAFF
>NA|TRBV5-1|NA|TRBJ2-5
TGCGCCAGCAGCTTGGGAGACCGACAGGAGACCCAGTACTTC
CASSLGDRQETQYF
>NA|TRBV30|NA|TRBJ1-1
TGTGCCTGGCTTCTCTTAGTCGGGAAAGACACTGAAGCTTTCTTT
CAWLLLVGKDTEAFF
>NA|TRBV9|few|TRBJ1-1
TGTGCCAGCAGCGTAGGAGGGACTGAAGCTTTCTTT
CASSVGGTEAFF